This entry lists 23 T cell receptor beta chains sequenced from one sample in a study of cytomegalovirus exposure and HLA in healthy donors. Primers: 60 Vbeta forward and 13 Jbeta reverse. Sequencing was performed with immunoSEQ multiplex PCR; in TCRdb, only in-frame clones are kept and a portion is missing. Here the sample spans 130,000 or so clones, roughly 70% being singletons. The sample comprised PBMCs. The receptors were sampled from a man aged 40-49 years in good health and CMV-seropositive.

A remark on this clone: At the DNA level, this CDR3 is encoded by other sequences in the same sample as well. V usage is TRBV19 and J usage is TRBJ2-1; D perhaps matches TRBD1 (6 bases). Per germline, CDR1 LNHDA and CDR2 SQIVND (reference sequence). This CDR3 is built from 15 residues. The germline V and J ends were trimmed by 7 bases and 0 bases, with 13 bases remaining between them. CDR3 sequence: CASKTDRSSYNEQFF. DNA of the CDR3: TGTGCCAGTAAAACCGACAGGTCCTCCTACAATGAGCAGTTCTTC.

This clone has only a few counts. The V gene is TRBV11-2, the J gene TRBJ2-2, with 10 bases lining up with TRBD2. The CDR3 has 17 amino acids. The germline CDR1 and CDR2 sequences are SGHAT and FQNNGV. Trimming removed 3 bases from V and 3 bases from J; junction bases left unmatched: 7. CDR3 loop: CASSFDRTSGYTGELFF. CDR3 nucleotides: TGTGCCAGCAGCTTCGATAGGACTAGCGGATACACCGGGGAGCTGTTTTTT.

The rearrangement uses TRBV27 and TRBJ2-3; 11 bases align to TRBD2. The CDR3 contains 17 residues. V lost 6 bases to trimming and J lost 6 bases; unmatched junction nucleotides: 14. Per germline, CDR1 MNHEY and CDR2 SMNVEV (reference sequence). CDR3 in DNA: TGTGCCAGCAGGCCCCGACTAGCGGGAATCGGCGGGGATACGCAGTATTTT. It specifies CASRPRLAGIGGDTQYF.

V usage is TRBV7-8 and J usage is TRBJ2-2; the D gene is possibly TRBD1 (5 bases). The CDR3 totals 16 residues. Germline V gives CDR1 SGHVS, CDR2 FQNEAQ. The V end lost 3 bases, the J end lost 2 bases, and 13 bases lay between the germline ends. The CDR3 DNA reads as TGTGCCAGCAGCTTGGCCAGGGTTTCTAACACCGGGGAGCTGTTTTTT. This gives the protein CASSLARVSNTGELFF.

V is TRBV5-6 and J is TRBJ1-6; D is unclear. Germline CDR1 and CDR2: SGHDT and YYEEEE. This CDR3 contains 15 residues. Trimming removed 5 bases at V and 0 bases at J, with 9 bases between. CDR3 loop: CASSPFSSYNSPLHF. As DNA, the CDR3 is TGTGCCAGCAGTCCCTTCAGCTCCTATAATTCACCCCTCCACTTT.

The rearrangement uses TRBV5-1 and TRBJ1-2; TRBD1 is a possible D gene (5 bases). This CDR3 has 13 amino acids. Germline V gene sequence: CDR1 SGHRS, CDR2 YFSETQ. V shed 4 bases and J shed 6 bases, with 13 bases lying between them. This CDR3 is CASSRAGGNGYTF. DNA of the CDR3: TGCGCCAGCAGCCGAGCGGGGGGTAATGGCTACACCTTC.

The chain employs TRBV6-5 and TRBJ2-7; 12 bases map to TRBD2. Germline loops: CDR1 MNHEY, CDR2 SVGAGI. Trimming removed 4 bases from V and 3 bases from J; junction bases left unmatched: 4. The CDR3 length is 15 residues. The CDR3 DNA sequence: TGTGCCAGCAGTTCCCCGGGACTAGCGGGCTACGAGCAGTACTTC. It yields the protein CASSSPGLAGYEQYF.

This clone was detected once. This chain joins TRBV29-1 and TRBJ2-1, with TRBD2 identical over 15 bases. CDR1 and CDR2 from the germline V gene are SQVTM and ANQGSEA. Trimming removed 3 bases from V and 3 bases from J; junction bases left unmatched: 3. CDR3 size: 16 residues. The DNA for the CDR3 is TGCAGCGTTGAGGGGACTAGCGGGGGGCACTACAATGAGCAGTTCTTC. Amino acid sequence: CSVEGTSGGHYNEQFF.

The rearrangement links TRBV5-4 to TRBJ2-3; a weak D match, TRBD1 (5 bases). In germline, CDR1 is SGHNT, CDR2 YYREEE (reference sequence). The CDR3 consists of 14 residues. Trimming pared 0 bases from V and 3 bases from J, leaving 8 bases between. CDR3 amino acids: CASSLESGTDTQYF. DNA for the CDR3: TGTGCCAGCAGCTTGGAGTCAGGGACAGATACGCAGTATTTT.

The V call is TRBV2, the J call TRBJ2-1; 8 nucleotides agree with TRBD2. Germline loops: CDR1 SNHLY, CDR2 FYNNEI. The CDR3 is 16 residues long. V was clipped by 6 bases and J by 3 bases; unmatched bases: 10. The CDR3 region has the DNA TGTGCCAGCAGCCGCGGAAGCGGGAGTGTCTACAATGAGCAGTTCTTC. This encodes CASSRGSGSVYNEQFF.

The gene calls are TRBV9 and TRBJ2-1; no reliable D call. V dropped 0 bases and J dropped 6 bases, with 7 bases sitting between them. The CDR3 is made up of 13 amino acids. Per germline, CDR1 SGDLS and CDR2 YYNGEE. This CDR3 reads CASSVGTVNEQFF. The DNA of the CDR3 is TGTGCCAGCAGCGTAGGAACAGTCAATGAGCAGTTCTTC.

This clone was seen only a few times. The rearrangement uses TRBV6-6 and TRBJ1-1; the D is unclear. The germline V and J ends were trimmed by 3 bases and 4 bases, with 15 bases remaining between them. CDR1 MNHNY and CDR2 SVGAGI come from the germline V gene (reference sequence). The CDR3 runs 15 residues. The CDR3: CASSYLGVPPTEAFF. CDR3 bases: TGTGCCAGCAGTTATCTGGGAGTTCCACCCACTGAAGCTTTCTTT.

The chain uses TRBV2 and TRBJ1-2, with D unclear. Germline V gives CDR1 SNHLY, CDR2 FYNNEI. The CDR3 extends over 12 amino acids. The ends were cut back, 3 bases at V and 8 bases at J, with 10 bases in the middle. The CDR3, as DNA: TGTGCCAGCAGTGAGGGAGAAAGGGGCTACACCTTC. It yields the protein CASSEGERGYTF.

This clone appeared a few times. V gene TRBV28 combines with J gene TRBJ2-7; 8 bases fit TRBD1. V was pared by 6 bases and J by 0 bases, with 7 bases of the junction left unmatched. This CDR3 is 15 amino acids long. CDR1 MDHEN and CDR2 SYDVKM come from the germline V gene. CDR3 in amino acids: CASSPRDRPSYEQYF. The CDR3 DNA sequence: TGTGCCAGCAGCCCCCGGGACAGGCCCTCCTACGAGCAGTACTTC. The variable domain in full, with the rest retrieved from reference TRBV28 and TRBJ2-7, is DVKVTQSSRYLVKRTGEKVFLECVQDMDHENMFWYRQDPGLGLRLIYFSYDVKMKEKGDIPEGYSVSREKKERFSLILESASTNQTSMYLCASSPRDRPSYEQYFGPGTRLTVT.

The CDR3 loop is CASSTQAGTSGTPYKQYF. CDR3 in DNA: TGTGCCAGCAGTACCCAAGCCGGGACTAGCGGGACACCCTACAAGCAGTACTTC. This chain connects TRBV28 to TRBJ2-5; TRBD2 aligns across 13 bases. The CDR3 spans 18 residues. Germline V gives CDR1 MDHEN, CDR2 SYDVKM. V was pared by 5 bases and J by 11 bases, with 20 bases of the junction left unmatched.

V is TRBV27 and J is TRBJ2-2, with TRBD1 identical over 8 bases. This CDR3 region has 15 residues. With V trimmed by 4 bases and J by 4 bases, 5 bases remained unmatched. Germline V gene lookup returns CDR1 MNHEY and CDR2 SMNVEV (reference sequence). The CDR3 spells CASSSRTGPTGELFF. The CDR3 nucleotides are TGTGCCAGCAGTTCCCGGACAGGGCCCACCGGGGAGCTGTTTTTT.

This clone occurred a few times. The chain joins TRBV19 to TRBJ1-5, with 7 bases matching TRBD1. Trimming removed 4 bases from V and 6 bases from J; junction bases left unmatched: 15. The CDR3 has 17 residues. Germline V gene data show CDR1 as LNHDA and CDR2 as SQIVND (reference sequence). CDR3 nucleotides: TGTGCCAGTAGTAGTACCGGGACAGCGAACCTGCGTCAGCCCCAGCATTTT. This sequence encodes CASSSTGTANLRQPQHF. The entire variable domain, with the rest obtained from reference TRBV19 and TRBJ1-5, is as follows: DGGITQSPKYLFRKEGQNVTLSCEQNLNHDAMYWYRQDPGQGLRLIYYSQIVNDFQKGDIAEGYSVSREKKESFPLTVTSAQKNPTAFYLCASSSTGTANLRQPQHFGDGTRLSIL.

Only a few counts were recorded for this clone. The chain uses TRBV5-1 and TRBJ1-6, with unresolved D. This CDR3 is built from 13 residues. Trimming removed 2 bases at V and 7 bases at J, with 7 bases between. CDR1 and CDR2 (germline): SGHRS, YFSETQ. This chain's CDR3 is CASSLEGNSPLHF. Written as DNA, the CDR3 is TGCGCCAGCAGCTTAGAGGGAAATTCACCCCTCCACTTT.

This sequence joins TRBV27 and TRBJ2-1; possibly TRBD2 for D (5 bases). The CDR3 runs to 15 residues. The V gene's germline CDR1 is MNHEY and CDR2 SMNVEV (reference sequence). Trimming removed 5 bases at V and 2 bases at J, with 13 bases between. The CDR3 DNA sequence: TGTGCCAGCAGTGCGCGGGCATTCGCCTACAATGAGCAGTTCTTC. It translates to CASSARAFAYNEQFF.

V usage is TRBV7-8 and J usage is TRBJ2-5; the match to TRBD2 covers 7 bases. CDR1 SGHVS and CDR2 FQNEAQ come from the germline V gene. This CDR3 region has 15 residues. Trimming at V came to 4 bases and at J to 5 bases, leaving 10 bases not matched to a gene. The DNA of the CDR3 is TGTGCCAGCAGCTCCGTAGGGCGGGAGTGGGAGACCCAGTACTTC. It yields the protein CASSSVGREWETQYF. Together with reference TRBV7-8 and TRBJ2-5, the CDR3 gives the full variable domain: GAGVSQSPRYKVAKRGQDVALRCDPISGHVSLFWYQQALGQGPEFLTYFQNEAQLDKSGLPSDRFFAERPEGSVSTLKIQRTQQEDSAVYLCASSSVGREWETQYFGPGTRLLVL.

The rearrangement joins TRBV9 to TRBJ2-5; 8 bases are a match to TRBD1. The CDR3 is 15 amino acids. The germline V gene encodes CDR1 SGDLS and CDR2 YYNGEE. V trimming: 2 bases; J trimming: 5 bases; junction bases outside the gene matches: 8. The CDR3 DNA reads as TGTGCCAGCAGCGTTGGGGCCAGGGACAGGGAGACCCAGTACTTC. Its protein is CASSVGARDRETQYF.

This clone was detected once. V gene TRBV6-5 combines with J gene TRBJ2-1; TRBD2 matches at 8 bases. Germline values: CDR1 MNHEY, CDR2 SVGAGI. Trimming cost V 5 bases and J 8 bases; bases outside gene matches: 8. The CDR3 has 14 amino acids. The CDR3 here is CASSRVAGSDEQFF. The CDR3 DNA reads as TGTGCCAGCAGTAGGGTAGCGGGGAGCGATGAGCAGTTCTTC.

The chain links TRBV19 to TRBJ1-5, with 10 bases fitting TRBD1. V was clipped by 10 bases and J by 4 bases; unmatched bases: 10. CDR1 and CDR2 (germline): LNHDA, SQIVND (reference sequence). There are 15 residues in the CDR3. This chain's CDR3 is CATTPGDRGNQPQHF. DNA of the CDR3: TGTGCCACTACTCCGGGGGACAGGGGAAATCAGCCCCAGCATTTT. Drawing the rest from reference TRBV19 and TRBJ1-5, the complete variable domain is DGGITQSPKYLFRKEGQNVTLSCEQNLNHDAMYWYRQDPGQGLRLIYYSQIVNDFQKGDIAEGYSVSREKKESFPLTVTSAQKNPTAFYLCATTPGDRGNQPQHFGDGTRLSIL.